This T cell receptor (beta chain) was obtained from a study of cytomegalovirus exposure and HLA in healthy donors. Findings of the study overall: What a later analysis showed was that several of the most significant clusters appeared linked to common viral pathogens. In vitro checks showed that a few CMV-associated chains really do target CMV antigens. Accurate predictions that matched the HLA-A and HLA-B alleles of most subjects were reportedly made from TCR beta sequences.

Germline V lookup: CDR1 KGHSH, CDR2 LQKENI. Trimming removed 6 bases from V and 3 bases from J; junction bases left unmatched: 13. The CDR3 sequence is 16 residues long. The PCR ran on 60 Vbeta and 13 Jbeta primers. Measured with immunoSEQ multiplex PCR; TCRdb has only the in-frame clones, and not every one. The data hold some 4,000 clones, with roughly 80% observed a single time. Of note for this clone: Its antigen remains unidentified.

The sequence was collected from a middle-aged woman in good health and CMV-seropositive. The J gene is TRBJ1-2, the V gene TRBV18; 7 bases map to TRBD1. Sequencing was done on a sample of PBMCs. The CDR3 sequence is CASSTTRNRGDYGYTF. The CDR3 DNA follows: TGTGCCAGCTCCACCACGCGGAACAGGGGTGACTATGGCTACACCTTC.